Shown below are 15 T cell receptor beta chains from a single sample sequenced in a study of cytomegalovirus exposure and HLA in healthy donors. Libraries were prepared by immunoSEQ multiplex PCR; TCRdb keeps only in-frame clonotypes and omits some of them. The profile shows approximately 130,000 clones, under 90% of them singletons. The sequenced sample consisted of PBMCs. Receptor source: a woman aged 25-40 years in good health and CMV-seronegative.

The rearrangement joins TRBV5-1 to TRBJ2-3, with D maybe TRBD2 (7 bases). This CDR3 contains 14 residues. The germline V gene has CDR1 SGHRS and CDR2 YFSETQ. The V and J ends lost 7 bases and 0 bases respectively, with 12 bases between them. The CDR3 bases are TGCGCCAGCTGGGAGGGGGTAAGCACAGATACGCAGTATTTT. It translates to CASWEGVSTDTQYF.

The CDR3 nucleotides are TGTGCCAGTGGTGGGGACAGGTATAATGAAAAACTGTTTTTT. Encoded protein: CASGGDRYNEKLFF. The V and J genes are TRBV19 and TRBJ1-4, with 8 bases aligning to TRBD1. CDR3 length equals 14 residues. Trimming cost V 8 bases and J 4 bases; bases outside gene matches: 6. The germline CDR1 and CDR2 sequences are LNHDA and SQIVND (reference sequence). Full variable domain (outside the CDR3, taken from reference TRBV19 and TRBJ1-4): DGGITQSPKYLFRKEGQNVTLSCEQNLNHDAMYWYRQDPGQGLRLIYYSQIVNDFQKGDIAEGYSVSREKKESFPLTVTSAQKNPTAFYLCASGGDRYNEKLFFGSGTQLSVL.

Worth noting for this clone: The germline gene is not matched at one end of the junction; a read error may be the cause. J is TRBJ2-7 and V is TRBV9, with 10 positions matching TRBD1. Germline loops: CDR1 SGDLS, CDR2 YYNGEE. This CDR3 has 15 amino acids. CDR3 loop: CASSSGQGGSFEQYF. CDR3 in DNA: TGTGCCAGCAGCTCCGGACAGGGGGGTTCCTTCGAGCAGTACTTC.

The CDR3: CASSETGGGNTEAFF. The DNA of the CDR3 is TGTGCCAGCTCAGAAACAGGGGGCGGGAACACTGAAGCTTTCTTT. The chain recombines TRBV18 with TRBJ1-1; 9 positions match TRBD1. Germline lookup yields CDR1 KGHSH and CDR2 LQKENI. CDR3 length: 15 residues. Trimming cost V 5 bases and J 1 base; bases outside gene matches: 5.

J is TRBJ1-1 and V is TRBV5-1; perhaps TRBD1 as D (6 bases). V dropped 2 bases and J dropped 2 bases, with 10 bases sitting between them. The CDR3 covers 14 residues. Germline V gives CDR1 SGHRS, CDR2 YFSETQ. The CDR3 DNA reads TGCGCCAGCAGCTTAACAGGGTTTAACACTGAAGCTTTCTTT. Amino acid sequence: CASSLTGFNTEAFF.

The V and J genes are TRBV20-1 and TRBJ1-2; D gene ambiguous. The CDR3 contains 11 residues. Germline assignment: CDR1 DFQATT and CDR2 SNEGSKA (reference sequence). V lost 3 bases and J lost 13, with 15 bases in between. This CDR3 reads CSASTLGYVTF. The CDR3 nucleotides read TGCAGTGCTAGTACCCTCGGGTACGTCACCTTC.

The chain carries TRBV6-5 and TRBJ2-3; TRBD1 is a possible D gene (5 bases). The V end was cut by 7 bases, the J end by 10 bases, with 18 bases between. The CDR3 length is 13 residues. Germline CDR1 and CDR2: MNHEY and SVGAGI. The CDR3 sequence: CASTPQANRAQYF. The CDR3 DNA is TGTGCCAGCACCCCACAGGCTAATCGGGCGCAGTATTTT.

This clone was counted a few times. This sequence joins TRBV7-4 and TRBJ2-3; no clear D. Germline lookup yields CDR1 SGHVT and CDR2 SQSDAQ. V was cut by 1 base and J by 0 bases, with 11 bases left in between. This CDR3 has 16 amino acids. CDR3 nucleotide sequence: TGTGCCAGCAGCTTAGAGCTATGGTCTAGCACAGATACGCAGTATTTT. Amino acids: CASSLELWSSTDTQYF.

The genes are TRBV6-1 and TRBJ1-5; TRBD1 matches 7 bases. V shed 6 bases, J shed 0 bases, and the junction held 5 bases outside the gene matches. The CDR3 spans 15 residues. Looked up from germline, CDR1 is MNHNS and CDR2 is SASEGT. CDR3 region: CASRDQGGSNQPQHF. The CDR3 nucleotides are TGTGCCAGCAGAGACCAGGGGGGTAGCAATCAGCCCCAGCATTTT.

This chain links TRBV18 with TRBJ2-7; D is unresolved. Trimming shortened V by 2 bases and J by 1 base, and 9 bases separated the two germline ends. The CDR3 totals 14 residues. Germline V gene data show CDR1 as KGHSH and CDR2 as LQKENI. Here the CDR3 DNA reads TGTGCCAGCTCACCAGCGGCGGTGTCCTACGAGCAGTACTTC. Protein sequence: CASSPAAVSYEQYF. The full variable domain, rest sourced from reference TRBV18 and TRBJ2-7, is NAGVMQNPRHLVRRRGQEARLRCSPMKGHSHVYWYRQLPEEGLKFMVYLQKENIIDESGMPKERFSAEFPKEGPSILRIQQVVRGDSAAYFCASSPAAVSYEQYFGPGTRLTVT.

The chain is built from TRBV7-9 and TRBJ2-2; TRBD2 might be the D (5 bases). Germline V gives CDR1 SEHNR, CDR2 FQNEAQ (reference sequence). Trimming left V 5 bases short and J 6 bases short, with 19 bases between. The CDR3 length is 16 residues. The CDR3 loop is CASSHTRGSSAGELFF. The CDR3 nucleotides are TGTGCCAGCAGCCACACCCGTGGGAGTTCGGCCGGGGAGCTGTTTTTT.

CDR3 in amino acids: CASSLGVQGAEAFF. In DNA, the CDR3 is TGTGCCAGCAGCTTAGGGGTACAAGGGGCTGAAGCTTTCTTT. This chain uses TRBV7-8 with TRBJ1-1; possibly TRBD1 for D (5 bases). Germline CDR1 SGHVS, CDR2 FQNEAQ. The CDR3 sequence is 14 residues long. V shed 1 base and J shed 6 bases, with 12 bases lying between them.

The chain joins TRBV10-2 to TRBJ2-7; the match to TRBD2 covers 10 bases. The CDR3 spans 15 residues. With V trimmed by 7 bases and J by 5 bases, 11 bases remained unmatched. CDR1 is WSHSY and CDR2 is SAAADI in the germline V gene. The chain's CDR3 is CASTPGLAGVNEQYF. The DNA of the CDR3 is TGCGCCAGCACCCCCGGGCTAGCGGGGGTCAACGAGCAGTACTTC.

The rearrangement links TRBV7-2 to TRBJ2-1, with a possible D match to TRBD2 (7 bases). V lost 3 bases and J 4 bases, leaving 10 bases between the germline ends. CDR1 is SGHTA and CDR2 is FQGNSA in the germline V gene. The CDR3 sequence is 14 residues long. The CDR3 region has the DNA TGTGCCAGCAGCTTCGGGGGGCTATACAATGAGCAGTTCTTC. Protein sequence: CASSFGGLYNEQFF.

The gene calls are TRBV15 and TRBJ1-5; TRBD1 matches 9 bases. With 0 bases clipped from V and 7 bases from J, the junction kept 7 bases outside the gene matches. The CDR3 is 16 residues long. From germline, CDR1 is LNHNV and CDR2 YYDKDF (reference sequence). The CDR3 DNA reads TGTGCCACCAGCAGAGATCACGGGACAGGGAGACAGCCCCAGCATTTT. The encoded protein is CATSRDHGTGRQPQHF. The full variable domain, in which reference TRBV15 and TRBJ1-5 provide the parts outside the CDR3, is DAMVIQNPRYQVTQFGKPVTLSCSQTLNHNVMYWYQQKSSQAPKLLFHYYDKDFNNEADTPDNFQSRRPNTSFCFLDIRSPGLGDTAMYLCATSRDHGTGRQPQHFGDGTRLSIL.